This TCR beta chain was identified during a study of OX40 agonist ivuxolimab in advanced cancers. Germline V gives CDR1 SGHTA, CDR2 FQGNSA. The trim removed 1 base at V and 5 bases at J, leaving 6 bases unmatched. This CDR3 is built from 17 residues. The repertoire was sequenced with immunoSEQ multiplex PCR; TCRdb's copy has only in-frame clones and lacks some. The top ten clones hold under 8% of a sample with 71,000 or so clones, about 93% of them seen once. The clonotype originates from an adult with an advanced solid tumor such as melanoma, head and neck, liver or kidney cancer. This sequence joins TRBV7-2 and TRBJ2-3; 13 bases agree with TRBD2. Sequenced here: CD4+ or CD8+ T cells sorted from blood, sampled in a trial of the OX40 agonist ivuxolimab. The CDR3 sequence is CASSLGGLAGSVDTQYF. The CDR3 bases are TGTGCCAGCAGCTTAGGGGGACTAGCGGGGTCGGTAGATACGCAGTATTTT.